A selection of T cell receptor beta chains follows, all from one sample in a study of blood T cell repertoires in COVID-19. Repertoires were generated with immunoSEQ multiplex PCR, while TCRdb's copy carries only in-frame clones and drops some. The repertoire consists of 25,000 to 30,000 clones, with around 83% occurring once and the leading ten covering approximately 23%. Sequencing was performed on peripheral blood. The source of these receptors is a human donor in a cohort sampled during active COVID-19. CDR3s include the opening cysteine and the closing phenylalanine or tryptophan. Fields, in order: J gene, V gene, clone size, D gene, CDR3 DNA, CDR3 protein. D genes are given only for firm matches. The size of a clone is reported for some rows only, either as once, few or many, or as a class for expanded clones.

j_call: TRBJ1-6
v_call: TRBV6-6
clone_size: NA
d_call: NA
cdr3_nt: TGTGCCACCAAGTTCGAGAGGAGCTCCTATAATTCACCCCTCCACTTT
cdr3_aa: CATKFERSSYNSPLHF

j_call: TRBJ2-7
v_call: TRBV3-1/TRBV3-2
clone_size: NA
d_call: TRBD2
cdr3_nt: TGTGCCAGCAGCCAAGATCCGGGCGGGAGGATGTACGAGCAGTACTTC
cdr3_aa: CASSQDPGGRMYEQYF

j_call: TRBJ1-2
v_call: TRBV6-5
clone_size: NA
d_call: TRBD1
cdr3_nt: TGTGCCAGCAGAGAGACAGGGGGCGTGTATGGCTACACCTTC
cdr3_aa: CASRETGGVYGYTF

j_call: TRBJ1-5
v_call: TRBV12-2
clone_size: NA
d_call: NA
cdr3_nt: TGTGCAAGTCATGCGACAGACAATCAGCCCCAGCATTTT
cdr3_aa: CASHATDNQPQHF

j_call: TRBJ1-1
v_call: TRBV6-5
clone_size: NA
d_call: TRBD1
cdr3_nt: TGTGCCAGCAGTTGGACAGGGAACACTGAAGCTTTCTTT
cdr3_aa: CASSWTGNTEAFF

j_call: TRBJ2-1
v_call: TRBV4-3
clone_size: NA
d_call: TRBD2
cdr3_nt: TGCGCCAGCAGCCAAGATCTAGGAAGGACTAGCGGGAACAATGAGCAGTTCTTC
cdr3_aa: CASSQDLGRTSGNNEQFF

j_call: TRBJ1-3
v_call: TRBV9
clone_size: NA
d_call: TRBD1
cdr3_nt: TGTGCCAGCAGCGCACAGGGGGCCAACTCTGGAAACACCATATATTTT
cdr3_aa: CASSAQGANSGNTIYF

j_call: TRBJ1-5
v_call: TRBV3-1/TRBV3-2
clone_size: NA
d_call: NA
cdr3_nt: TGTGCCAGCAGCCATACCCGGACAGCTTATCAGCCCCAGCATTTT
cdr3_aa: CASSHTRTAYQPQHF

j_call: TRBJ2-7
v_call: TRBV4-1
clone_size: NA
d_call: TRBD1
cdr3_nt: TGCGCCAGCAGCCAAGCCACGACAGGGGGCAAATCCTACGAGCAGTACTTC
cdr3_aa: CASSQATTGGKSYEQYF

j_call: TRBJ2-3
v_call: TRBV5-1
clone_size: NA
d_call: NA
cdr3_nt: TGCGCCAGCAGCTTGCTTAGAGATACGCAGTATTTT
cdr3_aa: CASSLLRDTQYF

j_call: TRBJ1-2
v_call: TRBV6-5
clone_size: NA
d_call: NA
cdr3_nt: TGTGCCAGCTCAGGGGCAGTTAGAAACTATGGCTACACCTTC
cdr3_aa: CASSGAVRNYGYTF

j_call: TRBJ2-3
v_call: TRBV5-6
clone_size: NA
d_call: TRBD1
cdr3_nt: TGTGCCAGCAGGGTAGAGGGACAGGGCTTCACAGATACGCAGTATTTT
cdr3_aa: CASRVEGQGFTDTQYF

j_call: TRBJ1-2
v_call: TRBV30
clone_size: once
d_call: NA
cdr3_nt: TGTGCCGCCTACGGTCCACACTATGGCTACACCTTC
cdr3_aa: CAAYGPHYGYTF

j_call: TRBJ2-5
v_call: TRBV4-3
clone_size: NA
d_call: TRBD2
cdr3_nt: TGCGCCAGCAGCCCATTAGCGGGAGGGGGAGAGACCCAGTACTTC
cdr3_aa: CASSPLAGGGETQYF

j_call: TRBJ2-2
v_call: TRBV6-5
clone_size: NA
d_call: NA
cdr3_nt: TGTGCCAGCACTGCGGCAGGGGCGGCCGGGGAGCTGTTTTTT
cdr3_aa: CASTAAGAAGELFF

j_call: TRBJ1-2
v_call: TRBV5-6
clone_size: NA
d_call: NA
cdr3_nt: TGTGCCAGCAGCTTGGATCCGGTTACTGATAACTATGGCTACACCTTC
cdr3_aa: CASSLDPVTDNYGYTF

j_call: TRBJ2-7
v_call: TRBV7-2
clone_size: NA
d_call: NA
cdr3_nt: TGTGCCAGCAGCTTTCCCCCCCCTCAAACAGGGTCAGGCGAGCAGTACTTC
cdr3_aa: CASSFPPPQTGSGEQYF

j_call: TRBJ2-1
v_call: TRBV6-1
clone_size: NA
d_call: TRBD1
cdr3_nt: TGTGCCAGCAGTGAATGGGACAGGGCCCCTGAGCAGTTCTTC
cdr3_aa: CASSEWDRAPEQFF

j_call: TRBJ2-2
v_call: TRBV19
clone_size: NA
d_call: TRBD1
cdr3_nt: TGTGCCAGTAGACCCTTCCAGGGGGCCGGGGAGCTGTTTTTT
cdr3_aa: CASRPFQGAGELFF

j_call: TRBJ2-3
v_call: TRBV7-9
clone_size: NA
d_call: TRBD2
cdr3_nt: TGTGCCAGCATCCCGCGGGGGGGAGGCACAGATACGCAGTATTTT
cdr3_aa: CASIPRGGGTDTQYF

j_call: TRBJ2-2
v_call: TRBV7-2
clone_size: few
d_call: NA
cdr3_nt: TGTGCCAGCAGCTTAGCTTCCACATTGTTAGCGGCTATGAACACCGGGGAGCTGTTTTTT
cdr3_aa: CASSLASTLLAAMNTGELFF

j_call: TRBJ2-7
v_call: TRBV9
clone_size: NA
d_call: TRBD2
cdr3_nt: TGTGCCAGCAGTCCCGGGGGGGATTCTTACGAGCAGTACTTC
cdr3_aa: CASSPGGDSYEQYF

j_call: TRBJ2-1
v_call: TRBV4-2
clone_size: NA
d_call: TRBD2
cdr3_nt: TGTGCCAGCAGCCCGGGACTAGCGGCCTACAATGAGCAGTTCTTC
cdr3_aa: CASSPGLAAYNEQFF

j_call: TRBJ1-2
v_call: TRBV28
clone_size: NA
d_call: TRBD1
cdr3_nt: TGTGCCAGCAGTTTAGGATACAGGGGATCCTATGGCTACACCTTC
cdr3_aa: CASSLGYRGSYGYTF

j_call: TRBJ2-7
v_call: TRBV6-5
clone_size: NA
d_call: TRBD1
cdr3_nt: TGTGCCAGCAGGGCCTGGACAGGAAATTCCTACGAGCAGTACTTC
cdr3_aa: CASRAWTGNSYEQYF

j_call: TRBJ2-1
v_call: TRBV3-1/TRBV3-2
clone_size: NA
d_call: NA
cdr3_nt: TGTGCCAGCAGCCAAGATTATCGTAGCAACTACAATGAGCAGTTCTTC
cdr3_aa: CASSQDYRSNYNEQFF

j_call: TRBJ1-4
v_call: TRBV6-6
clone_size: NA
d_call: TRBD1
cdr3_nt: TGTGCCAGCAGTTACTTGGCAGGGGGCGAAAAACTGTTTTTT
cdr3_aa: CASSYLAGGEKLFF

j_call: TRBJ1-1
v_call: TRBV11-2
clone_size: NA
d_call: NA
cdr3_nt: TGTGCCAGCAGCTTTTGGTCCTTGATGGGGGGCACTGAAGCTTTCTTT
cdr3_aa: CASSFWSLMGGTEAFF

j_call: TRBJ2-2
v_call: TRBV18
clone_size: NA
d_call: TRBD2
cdr3_nt: TGTGCCAGCTCACCCGGGGAAATACCGGGACTAGCGGGCAAGAACACCGGGGAGCTGTTTTTT
cdr3_aa: CASSPGEIPGLAGKNTGELFF

j_call: TRBJ2-7
v_call: TRBV4-1
clone_size: NA
d_call: TRBD1
cdr3_nt: TGCGCCAGCAGCCAAGATGCTCCAGGGGGCTACGAGCAGTACTTC
cdr3_aa: CASSQDAPGGYEQYF

j_call: TRBJ2-3
v_call: TRBV10-3
clone_size: NA
d_call: TRBD1
cdr3_nt: TGTGCCATCGCCAGTCCGGGGACAGGGTCCACAGATACGCAGTATTTT
cdr3_aa: CAIASPGTGSTDTQYF

j_call: TRBJ1-2
v_call: TRBV3-1/TRBV3-2
clone_size: NA
d_call: TRBD1
cdr3_nt: TGTGCCAGCAGCCAGGCAGGGGGTCGGGCCTACACCTTC
cdr3_aa: CASSQAGGRAYTF

j_call: TRBJ2-5
v_call: TRBV4-3
clone_size: NA
d_call: NA
cdr3_nt: TGCGCCAGCAGCCAAGATCGTAGCGGACAAGAGACCCAGTACTTC
cdr3_aa: CASSQDRSGQETQYF

j_call: TRBJ2-7
v_call: TRBV27
clone_size: NA
d_call: TRBD1
cdr3_nt: TGTGCCAGCAGTAAATTCCTCGGGACAGGGGGTCACGAGCAGTACTTC
cdr3_aa: CASSKFLGTGGHEQYF

j_call: TRBJ2-3
v_call: TRBV27
clone_size: NA
d_call: TRBD2
cdr3_nt: TGTGCCAGCCTGTCAGCGGGAGTGGCAGATACGCAGTATTTT
cdr3_aa: CASLSAGVADTQYF

j_call: TRBJ2-7
v_call: TRBV7-6
clone_size: NA
d_call: TRBD2
cdr3_nt: TGTGCCAGCAGCTTAGTGTTGGACGGGAGGGTTTACGAGCAGTACTTC
cdr3_aa: CASSLVLDGRVYEQYF

j_call: TRBJ1-1
v_call: TRBV7-2
clone_size: few
d_call: NA
cdr3_nt: TGTGCCAGCAGCTTAAGAGCTGCAAAAGCTTTCTTT
cdr3_aa: CASSLRAAKAFF